This record covers a single T cell receptor beta chain. It lacks a known antigen. No much larger clonotype is one base removed from it; base qualities were not supplied. The data derive from a study of glioma-infiltrating T cells after dendritic cell vaccination (TCRdb year 2016). About the study as a whole: A cohort of some 15 glioblastoma patients from Phase I and II dendritic cell vaccination trials was included, of whom 9 were newly diagnosed and 6 had recurrent disease. To make the vaccine, monocyte-derived dendritic cells were cultured for about seven days with IL-4 and GM-CSF and then pulsed overnight with autologous tumor lysate. Patients received autologous tumor lysate-pulsed dendritic cell vaccination between about 2002 and 2013. Three intradermal dendritic cell vaccine injections were administered to patients at biweekly intervals in the arm below the axilla. Survival after dendritic cell vaccination was correlated with TCR sequencing metrics, including TIL content and tumor-blood repertoire overlap. Deep sequencing of TCR beta CDR3 regions was used to quantify tumor-infiltrating lymphocyte content and compare tumor and blood repertoires in dendritic cell-vaccinated glioblastoma patients. On the study overall, not on this receptor specifically: TCR clonality showed no direct relationship with survival, which suggests that a diverse polyclonal response may matter. The cohort was small and heterogeneous, few patients had complete blood and tumor sets, and even fewer had initial-recurrent tumor pairs. The response model built on TCR overlap across three groups was characterized as speculative, with prospective validation still needed. Higher estimated pretreatment TIL content predicted longer time to progression and overall survival after dendritic cell vaccination.

Using the immunoSEQ assay, TCRB CDR3 regions were amplified from 2 micrograms of genomic DNA, or from all available DNA when less than that was on hand. For multiplex PCR, 60 forward primers for TCR V beta segments and 13 reverse primers for J beta segments were used. To estimate reads per starting template, synthetic control templates were spiked into each sample at limiting dilution. Reads of 87 bp were generated by sequencing on the Illumina HiSeq System. Per the original workflow: To remove PCR and sequencing errors, closely related sequences were merged with a nearest neighbor algorithm. TCR overlap was measured as the percentage of unique tumor TCR beta sequences also present in the same patient's peripheral blood. In TCRdb, the immuneACCESS table is reduced to in-frame sequences with V and J assigned. These tables do not hold every clone; where another copy was compared, an unresolved V gene accounts for under half, and the others remain unexplained. Clone size and the V and J calls come from that table; the DNA yielded D and trimming. The sample table holds around 83,000 clones, of which around 84% were seen once. The ten largest clones represent under 8.5% of the sample.

Inclusive of the bounding cysteine and phenylalanine, the CDR3 is 13 residues long. Kept here is only the CDR3 DNA, which spans 39 bases and is read in frame from base 1. Trimming costs V 0 bases and J 12 bases, and their ends lie 15 bases apart. The CDR1 and CDR2 encoded by the germline V gene are KGHSH and LQKENI. According to the study, the label for this sample's time point signals: after dendritic cell vaccination, including at tumor progression/relapse. Selection of patients required sufficient residual fresh-frozen tumor tissue and over two years of available survival data. Molecular status otherwise varied across the glioblastoma patients, but none of them carried an isocitrate dehydrogenase mutation. PBMC were collected before vaccination, two weeks after the third vaccination, and at tumor progression if tumor progression occurred. Genomic DNA was extracted with the Qiagen DNeasy Blood extraction Kit.

Source: blood, taken after dendritic cell vaccination. Here the chain combines TRBV18 and TRBJ2-7; TRBD2 is a possible D gene, resting on 6 matching bases. This receptor was taken from a human donor with glioblastoma. The nucleotides are TGTGCCAGCTCACCACCAGGAGAAGGAGGGGTGTACTTC. This encodes CASSPPGEGGVYF.